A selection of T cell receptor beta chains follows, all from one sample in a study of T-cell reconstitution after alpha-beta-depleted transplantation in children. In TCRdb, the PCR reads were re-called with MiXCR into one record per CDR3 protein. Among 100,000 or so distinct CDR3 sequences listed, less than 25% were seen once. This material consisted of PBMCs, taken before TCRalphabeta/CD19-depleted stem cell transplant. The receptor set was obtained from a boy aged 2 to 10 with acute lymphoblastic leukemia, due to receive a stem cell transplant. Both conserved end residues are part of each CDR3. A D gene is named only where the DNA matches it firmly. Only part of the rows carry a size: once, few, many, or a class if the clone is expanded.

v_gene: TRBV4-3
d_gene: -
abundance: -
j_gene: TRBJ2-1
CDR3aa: CASSQEGGPAGQDNEQFF
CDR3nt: TGCGCCAGCAGCCAAGAGGGGGGGCCAGCGGGTCAAGACAATGAGCAGTTCTTC

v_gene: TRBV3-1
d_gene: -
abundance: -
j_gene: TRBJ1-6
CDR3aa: CASSQVSGNSPLHF
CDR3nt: TGTGCCAGCAGCCAAGTTTCAGGAAATTCACCCCTCCACTTT

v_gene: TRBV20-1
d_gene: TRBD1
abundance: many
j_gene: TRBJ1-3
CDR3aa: CSAPGQGSGNTIYF
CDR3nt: TGCAGTGCCCCGGGACAGGGCTCTGGAAACACCATATATTTT

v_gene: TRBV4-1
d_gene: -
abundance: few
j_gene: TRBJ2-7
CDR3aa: CASSPSGLSEQYF
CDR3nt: TGCGCCAGCAGCCCTTCAGGACTAAGCGAGCAGTACTTC

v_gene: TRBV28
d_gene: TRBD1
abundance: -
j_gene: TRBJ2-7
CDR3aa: CASTRGGYVSYEQYF
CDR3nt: TGTGCCAGCACCCGAGGGGGCTACGTCTCCTACGAGCAGTACTTC

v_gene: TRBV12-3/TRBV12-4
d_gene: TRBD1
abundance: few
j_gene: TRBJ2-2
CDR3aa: CASSLYGDRGKLGELFF
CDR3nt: TGTGCCAGCAGTTTATACGGGGACAGGGGAAAATTGGGGGAGCTGTTTTTT

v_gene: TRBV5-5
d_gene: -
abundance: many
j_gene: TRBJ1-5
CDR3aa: CASSLEGQQGQPQHF
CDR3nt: TGTGCCAGCAGCTTGGAGGGCCAACAAGGCCAGCCCCAGCATTTT

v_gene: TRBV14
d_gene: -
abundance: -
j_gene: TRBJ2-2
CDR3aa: CASSQNSVTGELFF
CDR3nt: TGTGCCAGCAGCCAAAACAGTGTAACCGGGGAGCTGTTTTTT

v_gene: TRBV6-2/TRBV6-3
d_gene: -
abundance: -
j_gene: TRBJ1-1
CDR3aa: CASSPGHEGTEAFF
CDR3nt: TGTGCCAGCAGTCCGGGACATGAGGGAACTGAAGCTTTCTTT

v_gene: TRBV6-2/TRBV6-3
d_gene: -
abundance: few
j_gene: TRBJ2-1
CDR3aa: CASSAVTEQFF
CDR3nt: TGTGCCAGCAGTGCCGTCACTGAGCAGTTCTTC

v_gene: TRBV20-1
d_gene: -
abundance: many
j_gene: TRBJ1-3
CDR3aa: CSASSTEFGNTIYF
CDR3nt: TGCAGTGCTAGTTCAACCGAATTCGGAAACACCATATATTTT

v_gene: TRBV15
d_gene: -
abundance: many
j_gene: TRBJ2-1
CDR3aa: CATSRSVGNSYNEQFF
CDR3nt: TGTGCCACCAGCAGATCCGTGGGAAACTCCTACAATGAGCAGTTCTTC

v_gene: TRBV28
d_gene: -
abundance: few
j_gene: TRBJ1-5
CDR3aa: CASLGVRQPQHF
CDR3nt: TGTGCCAGCCTGGGGGTGAGGCAGCCCCAGCATTTT

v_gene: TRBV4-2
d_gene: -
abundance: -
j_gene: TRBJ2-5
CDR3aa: CASSQAGERSGTQYF
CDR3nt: TGTGCCAGCAGCCAAGCGGGGGAACGGAGCGGGACCCAGTACTTC

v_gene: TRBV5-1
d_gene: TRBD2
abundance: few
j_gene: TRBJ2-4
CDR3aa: CASSSGTSGREGNIQYF
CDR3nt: TGCGCCAGCAGCTCCGGGACTAGCGGGAGGGAAGGGAACATTCAGTACTTC

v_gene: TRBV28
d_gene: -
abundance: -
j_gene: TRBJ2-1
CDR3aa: CASSFSGGARNEQFF
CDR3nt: TGTGCCAGCAGTTTCTCGGGGGGCGCCCGTAATGAGCAGTTCTTC

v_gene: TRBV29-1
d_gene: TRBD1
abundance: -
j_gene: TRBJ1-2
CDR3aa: CSSDRQGAYGYTF
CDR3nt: TGCAGCTCGGATCGGCAGGGGGCCTATGGCTACACCTTC

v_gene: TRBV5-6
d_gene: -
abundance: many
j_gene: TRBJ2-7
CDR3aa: CASSLQGEQYF
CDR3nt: TGTGCCAGCAGCTTGCAGGGCGAGCAGTACTTC

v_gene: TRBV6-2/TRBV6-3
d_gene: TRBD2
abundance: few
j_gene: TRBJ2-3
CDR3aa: CASSYSRGSGRTDTQYF
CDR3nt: TGTGCCAGCAGTTACTCCAGAGGTAGCGGGAGAACAGATACGCAGTATTTT

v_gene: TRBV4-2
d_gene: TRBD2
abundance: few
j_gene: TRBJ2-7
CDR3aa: CASSQEASGGAYEQYF
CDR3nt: TGTGCCAGCAGCCAAGAAGCTAGCGGAGGGGCCTACGAGCAGTACTTC

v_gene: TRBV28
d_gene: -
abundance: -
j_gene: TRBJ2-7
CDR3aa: CASSLLGQKDYEQYF
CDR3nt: TGTGCCAGCAGTTTGCTTGGACAGAAAGACTACGAGCAGTACTTC

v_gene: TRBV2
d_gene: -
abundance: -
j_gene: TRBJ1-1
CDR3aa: CASRVGANTEAFF
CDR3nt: TGTGCCAGCAGAGTCGGGGCGAACACTGAAGCTTTCTTT

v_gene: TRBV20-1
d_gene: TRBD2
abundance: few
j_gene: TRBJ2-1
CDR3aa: CSAGAGRTYNEQFF
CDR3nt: TGCAGTGCTGGAGCGGGACGAACCTACAATGAGCAGTTCTTC

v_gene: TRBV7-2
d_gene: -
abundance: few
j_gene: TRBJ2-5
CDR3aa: CASSLAAGARRETQYF
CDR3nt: TGTGCCAGCAGCTTAGCTGCGGGGGCGCGGAGGGAGACCCAGTACTTC

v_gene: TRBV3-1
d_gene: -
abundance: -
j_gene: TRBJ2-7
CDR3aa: CASSQFTYEQYF
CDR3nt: TGTGCCAGCAGCCAGTTCACCTACGAGCAGTACTTC

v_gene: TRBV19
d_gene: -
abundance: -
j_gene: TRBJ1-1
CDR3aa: CASSVVLNTEAFF
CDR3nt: TGTGCCAGTAGTGTGGTTTTGAACACTGAAGCTTTCTTT

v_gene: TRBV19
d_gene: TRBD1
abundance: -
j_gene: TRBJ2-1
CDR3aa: CASSMGQLNEQFF
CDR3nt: TGTGCCAGTAGTATGGGACAGCTCAATGAGCAGTTCTTC

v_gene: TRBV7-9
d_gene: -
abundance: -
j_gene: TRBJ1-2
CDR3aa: CASTPGLFSTF
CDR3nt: TGTGCCAGCACCCCAGGCCTTTTTTCCACCTTC

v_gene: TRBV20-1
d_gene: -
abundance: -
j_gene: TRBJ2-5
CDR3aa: CSARLRSNVAEGPQETQYF
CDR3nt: TGCAGTGCTAGACTCCGGTCTAATGTAGCGGAGGGGCCCCAAGAGACCCAGTACTTC

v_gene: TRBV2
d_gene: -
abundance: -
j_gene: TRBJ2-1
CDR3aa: CASCPPLGPATPSYNEQFF
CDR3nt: TGTGCCAGCTGCCCTCCCTTAGGGCCCGCCACCCCCTCCTACAATGAGCAGTTCTTC

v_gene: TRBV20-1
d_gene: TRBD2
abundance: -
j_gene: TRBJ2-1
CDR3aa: CSARTTSGASYNEQFF
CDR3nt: TGCAGTGCTAGAACAACTAGCGGAGCTAGCTACAATGAGCAGTTCTTC

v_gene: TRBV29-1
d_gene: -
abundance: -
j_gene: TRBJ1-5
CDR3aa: CSGSQGVRQPQHF
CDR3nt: TGCAGCGGCTCTCAAGGTGTTCGGCAGCCCCAGCATTTT

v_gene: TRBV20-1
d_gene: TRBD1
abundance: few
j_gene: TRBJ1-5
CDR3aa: CSAPGQYNQPQHF
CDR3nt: TGCAGTGCCCCGGGACAGTACAATCAGCCCCAGCATTTT

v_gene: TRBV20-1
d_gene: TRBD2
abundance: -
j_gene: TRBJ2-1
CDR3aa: CSASGLAGHNEQFF
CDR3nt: TGCAGTGCTAGCGGACTAGCGGGACACAATGAGCAGTTCTTC

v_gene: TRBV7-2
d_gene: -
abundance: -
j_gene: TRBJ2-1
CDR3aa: CASSQPLGREDRDEQFF
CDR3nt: TGTGCCAGCAGTCAGCCGCTCGGGCGGGAGGACAGGGATGAGCAGTTCTTC

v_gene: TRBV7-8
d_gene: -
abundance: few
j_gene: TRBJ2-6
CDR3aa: CASSLGRRGRLSSGANVLTF
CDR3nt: TGTGCCAGCAGCTTAGGAAGAAGGGGCCGGCTGAGCTCTGGGGCCAACGTCCTGACTTTC

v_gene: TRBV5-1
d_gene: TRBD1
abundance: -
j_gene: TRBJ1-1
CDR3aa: CASSLGDRSYTEAFF
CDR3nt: TGCGCCAGCAGCTTGGGGGACAGGTCCTACACTGAAGCTTTCTTT

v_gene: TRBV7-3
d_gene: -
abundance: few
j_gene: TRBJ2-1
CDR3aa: CASRLRRGLYNEQFF
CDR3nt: TGTGCCAGCAGATTGCGGAGGGGCCTATACAATGAGCAGTTCTTC

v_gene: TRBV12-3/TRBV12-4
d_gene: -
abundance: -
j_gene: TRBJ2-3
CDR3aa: CASSRSGGAPDTQYF
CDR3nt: TGTGCCAGCAGTCGTAGCGGAGGGGCCCCAGATACGCAGTATTTT